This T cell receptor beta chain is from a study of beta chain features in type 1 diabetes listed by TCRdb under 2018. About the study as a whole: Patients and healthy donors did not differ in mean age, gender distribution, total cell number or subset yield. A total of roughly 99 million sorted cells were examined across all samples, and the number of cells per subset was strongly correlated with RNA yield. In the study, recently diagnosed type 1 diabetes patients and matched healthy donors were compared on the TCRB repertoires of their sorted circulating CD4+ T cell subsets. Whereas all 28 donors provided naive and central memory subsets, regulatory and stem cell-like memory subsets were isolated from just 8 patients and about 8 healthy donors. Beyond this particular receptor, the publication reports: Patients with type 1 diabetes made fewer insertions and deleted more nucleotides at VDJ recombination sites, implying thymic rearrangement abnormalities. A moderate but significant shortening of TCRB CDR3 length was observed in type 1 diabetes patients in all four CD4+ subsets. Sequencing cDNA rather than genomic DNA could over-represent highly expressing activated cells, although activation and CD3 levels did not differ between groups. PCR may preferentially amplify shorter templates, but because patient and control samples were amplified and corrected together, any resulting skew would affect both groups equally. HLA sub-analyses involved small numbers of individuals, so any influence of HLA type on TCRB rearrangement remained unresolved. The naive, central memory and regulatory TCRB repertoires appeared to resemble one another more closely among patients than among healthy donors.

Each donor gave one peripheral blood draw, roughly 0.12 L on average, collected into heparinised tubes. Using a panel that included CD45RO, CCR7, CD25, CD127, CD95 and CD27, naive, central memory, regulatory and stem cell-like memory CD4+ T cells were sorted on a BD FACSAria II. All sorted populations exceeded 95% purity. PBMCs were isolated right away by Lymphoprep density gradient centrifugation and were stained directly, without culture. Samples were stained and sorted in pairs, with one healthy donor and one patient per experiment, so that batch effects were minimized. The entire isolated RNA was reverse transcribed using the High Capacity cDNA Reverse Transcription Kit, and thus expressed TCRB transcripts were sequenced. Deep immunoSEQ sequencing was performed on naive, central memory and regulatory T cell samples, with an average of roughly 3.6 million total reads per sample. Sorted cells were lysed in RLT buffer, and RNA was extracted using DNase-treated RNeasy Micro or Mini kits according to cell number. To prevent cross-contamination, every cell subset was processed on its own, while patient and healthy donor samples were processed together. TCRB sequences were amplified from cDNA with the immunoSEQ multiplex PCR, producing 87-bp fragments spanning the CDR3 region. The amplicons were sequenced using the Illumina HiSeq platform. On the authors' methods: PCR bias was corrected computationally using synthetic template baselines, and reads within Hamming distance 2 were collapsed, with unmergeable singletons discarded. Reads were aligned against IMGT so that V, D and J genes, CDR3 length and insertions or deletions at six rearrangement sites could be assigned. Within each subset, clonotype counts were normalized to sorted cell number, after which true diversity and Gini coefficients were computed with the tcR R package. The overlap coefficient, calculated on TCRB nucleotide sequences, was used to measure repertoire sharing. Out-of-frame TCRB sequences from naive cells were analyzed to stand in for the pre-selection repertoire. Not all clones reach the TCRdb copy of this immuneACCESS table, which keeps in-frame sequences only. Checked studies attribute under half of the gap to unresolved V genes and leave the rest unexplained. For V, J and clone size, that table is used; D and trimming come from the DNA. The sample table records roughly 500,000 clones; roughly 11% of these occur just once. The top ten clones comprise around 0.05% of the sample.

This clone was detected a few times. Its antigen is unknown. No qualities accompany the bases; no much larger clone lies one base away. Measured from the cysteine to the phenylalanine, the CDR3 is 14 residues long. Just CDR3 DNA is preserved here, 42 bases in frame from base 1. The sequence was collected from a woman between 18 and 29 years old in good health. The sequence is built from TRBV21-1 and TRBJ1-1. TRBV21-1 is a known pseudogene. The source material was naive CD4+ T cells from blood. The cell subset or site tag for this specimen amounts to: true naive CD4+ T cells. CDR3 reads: CASTSAQRRTEAFF. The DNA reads TGTGCCAGCACGAGCGCACAAAGGCGCACTGAAGCTTTCTTT.